This TCR beta chain was recovered during a study of T cell responses to AZD1222 COVID-19 vaccine. Regarding the study as a whole: Clonal diversity was possibly underestimated, and the donors were mostly white British, with more females. Across spike, vaccine-associated CD4 TCRs were found, dominant at 160-218 and 743-854.

Germline CDR1 is SGHVS and CDR2 is FNYEAQ. The J segment lost 5 bases and the V segment lost 5 bases, leaving 15 bases of the junction unmatched. This CDR3 is built from 18 residues. Some clones are missing from TCRdb's copy, which holds only in-frame ones; the method was immunoSEQ multiplex PCR. The repertoire consists of fewer than 300,000 clones, with 80% to 95% occurring once and the leading ten covering roughly 0.6%. As concerns this clone: What it binds is not known.

The sequence was obtained from an adult in good health. The chain joins TRBV7-6 to TRBJ2-5, with 12 positions matching TRBD2. The sequencing used peripheral blood, collected on day 0 of AZD1222 vaccination. The CDR3 is CASSPLRASGRAGETQYF. The CDR3 bases are TGTGCCAGCAGCCCCCTTCGGGCTAGCGGGAGGGCCGGGGAGACCCAGTACTTC.